The entry below describes one TCR beta chain. Its target is not known. This sample is drawn from a study of T cell responses to AZD1222 COVID-19 vaccine. Study findings and constraints: The donor group comprised mostly white British people and more females; the analysis possibly underestimated clonal diversity.

The protocol was immunoSEQ multiplex PCR, while the TCRdb copy is restricted to in-frame clones and leaves out a portion. The sample lists more than 150,000 clones; roughly 88% were seen once. The germline gives CDR1 LNHDA, CDR2 SQIVND (reference sequence). This CDR3 has 14 residues. V lost 5 bases, J lost 4 bases, and 14 bases lay in between. The rearrangement links TRBV19 to TRBJ1-1, with unresolved D. The sequence came from an adult in good health. The starting material was peripheral blood, obtained on day 0 of AZD1222 vaccination. CDR3 loop: CASSVQELSTEAFF. The CDR3 bases are TGTGCCAGTAGTGTCCAGGAGCTCAGCACTGAAGCTTTCTTT.